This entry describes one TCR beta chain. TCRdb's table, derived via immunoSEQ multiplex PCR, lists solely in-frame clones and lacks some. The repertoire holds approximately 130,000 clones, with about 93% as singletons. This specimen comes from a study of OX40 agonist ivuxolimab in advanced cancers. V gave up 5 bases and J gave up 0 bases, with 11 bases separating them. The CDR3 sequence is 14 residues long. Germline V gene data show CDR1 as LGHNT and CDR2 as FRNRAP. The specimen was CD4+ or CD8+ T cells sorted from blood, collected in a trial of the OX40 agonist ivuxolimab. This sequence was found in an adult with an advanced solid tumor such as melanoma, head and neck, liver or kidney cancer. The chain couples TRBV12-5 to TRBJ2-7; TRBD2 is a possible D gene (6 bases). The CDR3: CASGHGTHSYEQYF. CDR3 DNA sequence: TGTGCTAGTGGTCACGGGACTCACTCCTACGAGCAGTACTTC.